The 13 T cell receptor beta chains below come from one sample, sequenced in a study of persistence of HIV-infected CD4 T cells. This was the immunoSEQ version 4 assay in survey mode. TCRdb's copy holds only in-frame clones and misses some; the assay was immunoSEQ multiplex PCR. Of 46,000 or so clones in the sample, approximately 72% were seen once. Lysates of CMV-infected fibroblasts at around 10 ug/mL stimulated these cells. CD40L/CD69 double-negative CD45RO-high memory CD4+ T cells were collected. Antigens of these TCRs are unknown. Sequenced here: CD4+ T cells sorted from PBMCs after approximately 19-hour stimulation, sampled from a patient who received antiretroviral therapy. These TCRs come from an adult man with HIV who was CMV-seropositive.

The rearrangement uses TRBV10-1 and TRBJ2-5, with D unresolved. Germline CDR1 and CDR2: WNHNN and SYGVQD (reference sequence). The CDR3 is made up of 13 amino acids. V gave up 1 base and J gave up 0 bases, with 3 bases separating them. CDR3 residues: CASSELYQETQYF. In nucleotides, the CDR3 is TGCGCCAGCAGTGAGTTGTACCAAGAGACCCAGTACTTC.

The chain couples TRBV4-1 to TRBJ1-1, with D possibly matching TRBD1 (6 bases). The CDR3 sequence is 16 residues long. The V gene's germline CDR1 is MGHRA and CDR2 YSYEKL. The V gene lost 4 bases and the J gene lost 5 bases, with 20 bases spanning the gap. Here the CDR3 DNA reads TGCGCCAGCAGCCCCGTTGGGCGGGGGGCGAGAACTGAAGCTTTCTTT. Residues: CASSPVGRGARTEAFF.

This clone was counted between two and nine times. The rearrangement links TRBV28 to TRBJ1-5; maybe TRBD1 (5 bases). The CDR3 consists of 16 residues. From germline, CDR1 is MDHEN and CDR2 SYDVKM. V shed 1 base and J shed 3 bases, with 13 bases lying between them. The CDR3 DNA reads TGTGCCAGCAGTTTATTCCGCAAGGGGTACAATCAGCCCCAGCATTTT. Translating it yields CASSLFRKGYNQPQHF.

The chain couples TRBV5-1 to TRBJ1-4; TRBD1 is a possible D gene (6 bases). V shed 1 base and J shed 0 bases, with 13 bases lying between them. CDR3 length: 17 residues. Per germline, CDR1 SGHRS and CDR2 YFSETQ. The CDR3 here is CASSLNPRTATNEKLFF. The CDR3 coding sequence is TGCGCCAGCAGCTTGAATCCGCGGACAGCAACTAATGAAAAACTGTTTTTT.

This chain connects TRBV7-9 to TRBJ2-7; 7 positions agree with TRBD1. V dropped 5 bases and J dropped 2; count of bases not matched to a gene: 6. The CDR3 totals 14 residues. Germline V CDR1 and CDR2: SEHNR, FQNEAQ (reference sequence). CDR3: CASSVTGTAYEQYF. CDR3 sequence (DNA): TGTGCCAGCAGCGTGACCGGGACAGCCTACGAGCAGTACTTC.

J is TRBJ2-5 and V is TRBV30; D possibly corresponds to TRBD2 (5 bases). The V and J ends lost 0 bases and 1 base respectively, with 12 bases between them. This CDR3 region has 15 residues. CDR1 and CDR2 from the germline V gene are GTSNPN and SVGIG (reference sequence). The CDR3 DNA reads TGTGCCTGGAGTGTCCACTTCGAGGGCCAAGAGACCCAGTACTTC. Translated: CAWSVHFEGQETQYF.

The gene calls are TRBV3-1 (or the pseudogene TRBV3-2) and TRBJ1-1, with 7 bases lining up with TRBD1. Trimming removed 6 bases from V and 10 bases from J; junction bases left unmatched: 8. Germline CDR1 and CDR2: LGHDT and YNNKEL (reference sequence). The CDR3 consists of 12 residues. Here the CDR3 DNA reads TGTGCCAGCAGAGGGGACAGAAGTAGAGCTTTCTTT. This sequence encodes CASRGDRSRAFF.

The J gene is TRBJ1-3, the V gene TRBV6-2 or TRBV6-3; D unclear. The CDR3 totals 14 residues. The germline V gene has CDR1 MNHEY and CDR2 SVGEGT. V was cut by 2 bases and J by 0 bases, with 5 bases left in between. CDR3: CASSYGSSGNTIYF. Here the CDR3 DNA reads TGTGCCAGCAGTTACGGCTCCTCTGGAAACACCATATATTTT.

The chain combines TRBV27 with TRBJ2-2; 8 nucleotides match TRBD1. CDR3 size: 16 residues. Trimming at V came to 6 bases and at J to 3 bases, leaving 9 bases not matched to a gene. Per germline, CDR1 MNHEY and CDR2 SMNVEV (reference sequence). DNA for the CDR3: TGTGCCAGCAGATACCGGGGGACAGGTGACACCGGGGAGCTGTTTTTT. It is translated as CASRYRGTGDTGELFF.

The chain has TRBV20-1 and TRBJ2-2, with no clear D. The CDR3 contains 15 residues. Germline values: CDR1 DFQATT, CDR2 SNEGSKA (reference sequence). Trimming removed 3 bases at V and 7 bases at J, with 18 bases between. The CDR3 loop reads CSASGPSLGYGELFF. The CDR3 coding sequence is TGCAGTGCTAGTGGCCCCAGCCTCGGGTACGGGGAGCTGTTTTTT.

CDR3 protein: CASSPGYGYTF. In DNA, the CDR3 is TGTGCCAGCAGCCCAGGGTATGGCTACACCTTC. The V gene is TRBV5-6, the J gene TRBJ1-2, with a possible D match to TRBD1 (5 bases). Germline lookup yields CDR1 SGHDT and CDR2 YYEEEE. V lost 4 bases and J 5 bases, leaving 6 bases between the germline ends. The CDR3 is made up of 11 amino acids.

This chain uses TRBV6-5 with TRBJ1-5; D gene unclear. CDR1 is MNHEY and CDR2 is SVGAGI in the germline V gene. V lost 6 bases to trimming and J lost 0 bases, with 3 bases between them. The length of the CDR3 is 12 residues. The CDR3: CASRISNQPQHF. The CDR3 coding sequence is TGTGCCAGCAGAATTAGCAATCAGCCCCAGCATTTT.

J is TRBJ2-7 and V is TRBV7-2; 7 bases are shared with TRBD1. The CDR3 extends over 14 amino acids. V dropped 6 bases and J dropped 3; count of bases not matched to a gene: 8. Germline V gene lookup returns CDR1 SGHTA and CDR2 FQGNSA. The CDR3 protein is CASRSPGQSYEQYF. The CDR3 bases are TGTGCCAGCAGATCTCCGGGACAGAGCTACGAGCAGTACTTC.